This TCR beta chain was captured by sequencing in a study of blood T cell repertoires in COVID-19. Background on the study: Material from acute and convalescent COVID-19 was sourced from the United States, Italy and Spain. PBMCs, B-cell-depleted T cells, or T cells provided the cDNA or gDNA that made up the material.

Germline assignment: CDR1 ENHRY and CDR2 SYGVKD. This CDR3 contains 12 residues. The authors' processing: Nucleated cell counts were estimated from reference gene primer amplification. Clones were sequenced by immunoSEQ multiplex PCR, and TCRdb holds only the in-frame ones, with some missing. That table gives V, J and clone size, and the DNA gave D and trimming. This table has around 260,000 clones, around nine tenths appearing once. The source is a man under 40 with active or convalescent COVID-19. The rearrangement links TRBV10-3 to TRBJ1-1; 7 nucleotides align to TRBD1. The sample taken for sequencing was peripheral blood. The CDR3 reads CDTQGLNTEAFF. The CDR3 DNA reads as TGTGACACACAGGGGCTGAACACTGAAGCTTTCTTT.